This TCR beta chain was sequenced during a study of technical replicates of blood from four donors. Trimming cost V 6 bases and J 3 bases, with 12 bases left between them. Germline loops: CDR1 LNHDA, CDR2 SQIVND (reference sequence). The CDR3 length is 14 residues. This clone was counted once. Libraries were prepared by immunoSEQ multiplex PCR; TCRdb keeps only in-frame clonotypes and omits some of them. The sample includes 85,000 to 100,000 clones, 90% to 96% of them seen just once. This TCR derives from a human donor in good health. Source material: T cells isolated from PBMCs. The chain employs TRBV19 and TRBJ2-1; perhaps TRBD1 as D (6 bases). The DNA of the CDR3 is TGTGCCAGTAGGTCCCGGGACATCTACAATGAGCAGTTCTTC. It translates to CASRSRDIYNEQFF.